This T cell receptor (beta chain) derives from a study of control samples from healthy donors and cancer patients. TCRdb keeps only in-frame clones here, not all; method: immunoSEQ multiplex PCR. This table has approximately 100,000 clones, 75% to 90% appearing once. Germline loops: CDR1 LGHDT, CDR2 YNNKEL (reference sequence). The CDR3 totals 16 residues. With V trimmed by 0 bases and J by 2 bases, 5 bases remained unmatched. The clonotype comes from a woman between 50 and 59 years old in good health. The material sequenced was blood. The chain uses TRBV3-1 (or the pseudogene TRBV3-2) and TRBJ2-3, with TRBD2 identical over 7 bases. The CDR3 sequence is CASSQERGSFTDTQYF. The CDR3 bases are TGTGCCAGCAGCCAAGAGCGCGGGAGTTTCACAGATACGCAGTATTTT.